One and the same sample provided the 15 T cell receptor beta chains below, sequenced in a study of cytotoxic CD8 clonotypes in ibrutinib-treated CLL. Profiled with immunoSEQ multiplex PCR; TCRdb holds only in-frame clones, not every one. The sample records about 300,000 clones, 65% to 85% being singletons. Specimen: PBMCs, collected at disease progression, from a patient treated with ibrutinib. The source is a human donor with chronic lymphocytic leukemia.

The chain is built from TRBV5-4 and TRBJ2-3; possibly TRBD1 for D (6 bases). Looked up from germline, CDR1 is SGHNT and CDR2 is YYREEE (reference sequence). Trimming removed 1 base from V and 1 base from J, with 10 bases in between. The length of the CDR3 is 15 residues. The CDR3: CASSLFRGGTDTQYF. The CDR3 DNA reads TGTGCCAGCAGCTTGTTCAGGGGCGGCACAGATACGCAGTATTTT.

This clone was detected a few times. The gene calls are TRBV6-5 and TRBJ2-3; weak D call: TRBD2 (6 bases). Trimming cost V 2 bases and J 0 bases, with 12 bases left between them. CDR3 length equals 16 residues. Germline CDR1 reads MNHEY; CDR2 reads SVGAGI. CDR3 protein: CASSYRRGPSTDTQYF. In DNA, the CDR3 is TGTGCCAGCAGTTACAGGAGGGGCCCGAGCACAGATACGCAGTATTTT.

V and J are TRBV5-1 and TRBJ2-7; D uncertain. V lost 0 bases and J 6 bases, leaving 19 bases between the germline ends. The length of the CDR3 is 16 residues. Germline V gene data show CDR1 as SGHRS and CDR2 as YFSETQ. In DNA form, the CDR3 reads TGCGCCAGCAGCTTGGGCCCAGGCCGCGACTTTGGCGAGCAGTACTTC. It encodes CASSLGPGRDFGEQYF. Full variable domain (outside the CDR3, taken from reference TRBV5-1 and TRBJ2-7): KAGVTQTPRYLIKTRGQQVTLSCSPISGHRSVSWYQQTPGQGLQFLFEYFSETQRNKGNFPGRFSGRQFSNSRSEMNVSTLELGDSALYLCASSLGPGRDFGEQYFGPGTRLTVT.

The chain couples TRBV11-2 to TRBJ2-2; D might be TRBD1 (5 bases). Germline loops: CDR1 SGHAT, CDR2 FQNNGV. CDR3 length equals 15 residues. Trimming shortened V by 1 base and J by 2 bases, and 8 bases separated the two germline ends. The CDR3 sequence is CASSLGDRNTGELFF. As DNA, the CDR3 is TGTGCCAGCAGCTTAGGTGACAGAAACACCGGGGAGCTGTTTTTT. The full variable domain, in which reference TRBV11-2 and TRBJ2-2 provide the parts outside the CDR3, is EAGVAQSPRYKIIEKRQSVAFWCNPISGHATLYWYQQILGQGPKLLIQFQNNGVVDDSQLPKDRFSAERLKGVDSTLKIQPAKLEDSAVYLCASSLGDRNTGELFFGEGSRLTVL.

The genes are TRBV18 and TRBJ1-3, with unresolved D. Per the germline V gene, CDR1 is KGHSH and CDR2 is LQKENI. There are 14 residues in the CDR3. The V and J ends lost 6 bases and 0 bases respectively, with 9 bases between them. The CDR3: CASSLGNSGNTIYF. The CDR3 DNA reads as TGTGCCAGCTCCCTGGGAAACTCTGGAAACACCATATATTTT.

The CDR3, as DNA: TGTGCCAGCAGCCCCACAGGACGGCCTGGGCTGGTGCAAGGCTACACCTTC. This codes for CASSPTGRPGLVQGYTF. The chain links TRBV5-4 to TRBJ1-2; D is possibly TRBD1 (5 bases). Trimming left V 4 bases short and J 8 bases short, with 27 bases between. The CDR3 extends over 17 amino acids. Germline lookup yields CDR1 SGHNT and CDR2 YYREEE (reference sequence).

The chain links TRBV7-2 to TRBJ2-1; 7 bases align to TRBD1. V lost 3 bases and J lost 6; bases outside the gene matches: 2. Germline V gives CDR1 SGHTA, CDR2 FQGNSA. CDR3 length equals 13 residues. CDR3 coding DNA: TGTGCCAGCAGCTTGTACAGGGGCAATGAGCAGTTCTTC. Amino acids: CASSLYRGNEQFF.

The chain links TRBV2 to TRBJ1-4; D unresolved. CDR3 length: 13 amino acids. V dropped 1 base and J dropped 7 bases, with 7 bases sitting between them. The V gene's germline CDR1 is SNHLY and CDR2 FYNNEI. The CDR3 sequence is CASSEEVVEKLFF. The CDR3 nucleotides are TGTGCCAGCAGTGAAGAGGTAGTTGAAAAACTGTTTTTT.

J is TRBJ2-7 and V is TRBV27; D might be TRBD2 (6 bases). V gave up 6 bases and J gave up 0 bases, with 15 bases separating them. The CDR3 sequence is 15 residues long. Germline V gene sequence: CDR1 MNHEY, CDR2 SMNVEV (reference sequence). CDR3 region: CASSRYSGSSYEQYF. The DNA of the CDR3 is TGTGCCAGCAGCCGCTATAGCGGCAGCTCCTACGAGCAGTACTTC.

This clone was seen just once. CDR3: CAISESTAGSQETQYF. The CDR3 bases are TGTGCCATCAGTGAGTCGACCGCAGGTAGTCAAGAGACCCAGTACTTC. The chain joins TRBV10-3 to TRBJ2-5, with D hard to call. Germline loops: CDR1 ENHRY, CDR2 SYGVKD. The CDR3 extends over 16 amino acids. Trimming removed 0 bases from V and 2 bases from J, with 13 bases in between.

J is TRBJ2-5 and V is TRBV4-3, with D possibly matching TRBD1 (7 bases). Trimming shortened V by 3 bases and J by 5 bases, and 13 bases separated the two germline ends. The CDR3 contains 14 residues. Germline V gene lookup returns CDR1 LGHNA and CDR2 YSLEER. CDR3 sequence (DNA): TGCGCCAGCAGCCACCGCCCAGGGGGGGAGACCCAGTACTTC. This sequence encodes CASSHRPGGETQYF.

The chain carries TRBV10-2 and TRBJ2-7; maybe TRBD2 (7 bases). CDR1 and CDR2 (germline): WSHSY, SAAADI. The CDR3 is 17 amino acids. V lost 9 bases and J lost 5, with 29 bases in between. This CDR3 is CARRSPTSNREGNEQYF. DNA of the CDR3: TGCGCCAGACGGTCCCCAACCAGTAACAGGGAGGGGAACGAGCAGTACTTC.

A note on this clone: One end of the junction is discordant with germline, which a read error may explain. This rearrangement joins TRBV15 to TRBJ2-2; 9 positions agree with TRBD1. This CDR3 contains 16 residues. The germline V gene encodes CDR1 LNHNV and CDR2 YYDKDF (reference sequence). In DNA, the CDR3 is TGTGCCACCAGCAGAGATCGGACAGGGGTCACCCGGGAGCTGTTTTTT. This sequence encodes CATSRDRTGVTRELFF.

V gene TRBV19 combines with J gene TRBJ2-7, with D unresolved. Germline loops: CDR1 LNHDA, CDR2 SQIVND (reference sequence). V lost 1 base and J 3 bases, leaving 10 bases between the germline ends. The CDR3 sequence is 14 residues long. The CDR3 loop is CASSIGAGDYEQYF. In nucleotides, the CDR3 is TGTGCCAGTAGTATAGGGGCAGGAGACTACGAGCAGTACTTC.

The genes are TRBV5-5 and TRBJ2-4; 10 positions agree with TRBD2. The CDR3 totals 14 residues. Trimming removed 4 bases from V and 6 bases from J; junction bases left unmatched: 4. Germline CDR1 is SGHKS and CDR2 is YYEKEE (reference sequence). The CDR3: CASSLGLARNIQYF. In nucleotides, the CDR3 is TGTGCCAGCAGCCTGGGACTAGCGAGAAACATTCAGTACTTC.